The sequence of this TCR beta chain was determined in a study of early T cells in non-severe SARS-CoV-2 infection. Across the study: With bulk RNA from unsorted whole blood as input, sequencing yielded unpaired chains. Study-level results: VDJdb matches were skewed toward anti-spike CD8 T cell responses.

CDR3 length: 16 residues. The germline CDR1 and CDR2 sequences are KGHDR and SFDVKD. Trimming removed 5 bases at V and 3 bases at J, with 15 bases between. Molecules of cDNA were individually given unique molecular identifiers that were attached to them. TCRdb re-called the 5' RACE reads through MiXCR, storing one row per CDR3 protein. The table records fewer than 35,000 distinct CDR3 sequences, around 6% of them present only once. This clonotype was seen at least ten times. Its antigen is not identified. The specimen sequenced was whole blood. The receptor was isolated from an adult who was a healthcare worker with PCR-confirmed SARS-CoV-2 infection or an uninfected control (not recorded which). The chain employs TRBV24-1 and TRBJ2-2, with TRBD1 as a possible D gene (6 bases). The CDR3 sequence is CATSAETGTYTGELFF. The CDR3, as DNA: TGTGCCACCAGTGCAGAGACAGGAACTTACACCGGGGAGCTGTTTTTT.